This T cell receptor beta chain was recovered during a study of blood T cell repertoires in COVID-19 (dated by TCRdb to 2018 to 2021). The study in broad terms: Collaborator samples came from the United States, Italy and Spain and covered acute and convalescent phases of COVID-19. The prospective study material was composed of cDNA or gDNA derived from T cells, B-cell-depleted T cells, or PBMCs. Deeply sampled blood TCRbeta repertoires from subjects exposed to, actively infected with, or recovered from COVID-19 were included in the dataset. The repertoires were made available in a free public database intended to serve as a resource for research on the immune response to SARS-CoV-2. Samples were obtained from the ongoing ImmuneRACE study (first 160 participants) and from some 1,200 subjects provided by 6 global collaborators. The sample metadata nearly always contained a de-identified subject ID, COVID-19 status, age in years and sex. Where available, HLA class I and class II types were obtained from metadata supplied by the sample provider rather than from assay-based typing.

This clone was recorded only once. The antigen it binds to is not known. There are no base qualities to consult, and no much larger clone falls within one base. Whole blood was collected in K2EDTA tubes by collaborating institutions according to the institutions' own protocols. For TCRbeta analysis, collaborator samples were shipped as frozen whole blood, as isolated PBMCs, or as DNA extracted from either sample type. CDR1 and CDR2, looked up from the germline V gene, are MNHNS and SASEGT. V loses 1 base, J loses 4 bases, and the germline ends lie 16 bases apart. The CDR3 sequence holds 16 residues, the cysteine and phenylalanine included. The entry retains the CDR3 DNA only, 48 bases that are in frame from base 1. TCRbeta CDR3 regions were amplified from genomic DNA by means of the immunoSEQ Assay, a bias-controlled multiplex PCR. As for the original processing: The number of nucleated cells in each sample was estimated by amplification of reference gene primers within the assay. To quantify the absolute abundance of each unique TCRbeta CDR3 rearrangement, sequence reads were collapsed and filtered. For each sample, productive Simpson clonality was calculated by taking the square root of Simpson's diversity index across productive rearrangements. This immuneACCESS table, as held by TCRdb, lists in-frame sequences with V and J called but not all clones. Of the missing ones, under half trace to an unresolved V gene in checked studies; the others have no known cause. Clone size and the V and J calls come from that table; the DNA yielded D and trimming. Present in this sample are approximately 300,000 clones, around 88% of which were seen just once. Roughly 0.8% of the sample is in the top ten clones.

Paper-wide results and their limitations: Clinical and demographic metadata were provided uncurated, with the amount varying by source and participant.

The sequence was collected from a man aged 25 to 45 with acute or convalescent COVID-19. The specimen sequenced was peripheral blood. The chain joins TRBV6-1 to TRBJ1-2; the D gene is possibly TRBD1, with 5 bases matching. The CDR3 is CASSEGFRASSYGYTF. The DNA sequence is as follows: TGTGCCAGCAGTGAAGGGTTCAGGGCTTCGAGCTATGGCTACACCTTC.